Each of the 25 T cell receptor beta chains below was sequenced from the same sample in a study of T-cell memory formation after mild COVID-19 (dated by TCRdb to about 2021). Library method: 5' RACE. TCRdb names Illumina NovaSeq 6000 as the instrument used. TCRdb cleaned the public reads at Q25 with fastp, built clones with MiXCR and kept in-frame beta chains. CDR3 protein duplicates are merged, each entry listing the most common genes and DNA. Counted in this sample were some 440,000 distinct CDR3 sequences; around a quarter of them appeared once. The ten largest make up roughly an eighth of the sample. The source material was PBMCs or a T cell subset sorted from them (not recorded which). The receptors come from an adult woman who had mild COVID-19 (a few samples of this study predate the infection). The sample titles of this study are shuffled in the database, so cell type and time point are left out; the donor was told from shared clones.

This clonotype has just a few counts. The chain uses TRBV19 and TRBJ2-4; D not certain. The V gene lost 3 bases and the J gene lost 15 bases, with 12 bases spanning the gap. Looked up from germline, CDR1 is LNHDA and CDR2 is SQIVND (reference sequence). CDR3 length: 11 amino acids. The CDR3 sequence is CASSMWELVYF. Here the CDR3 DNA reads TGTGCCAGTAGTATGTGGGAACTTGTGTACTTC.

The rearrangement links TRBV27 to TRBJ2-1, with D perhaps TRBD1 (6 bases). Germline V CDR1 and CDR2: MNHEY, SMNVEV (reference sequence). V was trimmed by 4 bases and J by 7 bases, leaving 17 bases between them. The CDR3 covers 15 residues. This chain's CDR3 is CASSSGQPGSNEQFF. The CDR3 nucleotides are TGTGCCAGCAGTTCCGGACAGCCAGGTTCGAATGAGCAGTTCTTC.

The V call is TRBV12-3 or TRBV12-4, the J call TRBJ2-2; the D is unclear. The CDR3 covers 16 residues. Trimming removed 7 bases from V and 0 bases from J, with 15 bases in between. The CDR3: CASNPGHVANTGELFF. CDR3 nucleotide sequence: TGTGCCAGCAATCCCGGGCATGTTGCGAACACCGGGGAGCTGTTTTTT.

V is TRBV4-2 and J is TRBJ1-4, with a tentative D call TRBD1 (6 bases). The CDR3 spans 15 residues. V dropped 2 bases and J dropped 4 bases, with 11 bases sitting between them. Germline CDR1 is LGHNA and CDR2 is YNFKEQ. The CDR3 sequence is CASSQQTGFNEKLFF. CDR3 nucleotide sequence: TGTGCCAGCAGCCAACAGACAGGTTTTAATGAAAAACTGTTTTTT.

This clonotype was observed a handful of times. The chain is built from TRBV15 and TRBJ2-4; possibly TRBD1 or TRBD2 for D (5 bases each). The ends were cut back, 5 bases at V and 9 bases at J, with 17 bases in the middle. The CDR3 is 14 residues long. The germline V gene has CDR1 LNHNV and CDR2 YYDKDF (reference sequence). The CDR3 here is CATSSWDHQRIQYF. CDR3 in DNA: TGTGCCACCAGCTCTTGGGACCACCAGCGCATTCAGTACTTC.

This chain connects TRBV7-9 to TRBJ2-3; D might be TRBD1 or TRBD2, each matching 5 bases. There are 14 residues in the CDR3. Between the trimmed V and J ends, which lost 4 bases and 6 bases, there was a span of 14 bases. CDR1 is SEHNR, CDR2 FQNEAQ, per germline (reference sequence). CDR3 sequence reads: CASSSGLGGDTQYF. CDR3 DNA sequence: TGTGCCAGCAGCTCAGGGCTCGGCGGGGATACGCAGTATTTT.

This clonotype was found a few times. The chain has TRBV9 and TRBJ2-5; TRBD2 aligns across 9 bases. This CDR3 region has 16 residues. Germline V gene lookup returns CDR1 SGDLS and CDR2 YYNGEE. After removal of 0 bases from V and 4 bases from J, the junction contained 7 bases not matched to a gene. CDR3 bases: TGTGCCAGCAGCGTAGAGTCTAGCGGGGCGGGAGAGACCCAGTACTTC. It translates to CASSVESSGAGETQYF.

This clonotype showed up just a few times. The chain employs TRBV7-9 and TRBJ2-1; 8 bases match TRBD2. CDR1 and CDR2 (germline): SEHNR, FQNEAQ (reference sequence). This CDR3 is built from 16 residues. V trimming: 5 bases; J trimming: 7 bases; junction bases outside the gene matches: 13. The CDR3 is CASSTPGLGRGNEQFF. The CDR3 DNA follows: TGTGCCAGCAGCACCCCGGGACTAGGAAGGGGGAATGAGCAGTTCTTC.

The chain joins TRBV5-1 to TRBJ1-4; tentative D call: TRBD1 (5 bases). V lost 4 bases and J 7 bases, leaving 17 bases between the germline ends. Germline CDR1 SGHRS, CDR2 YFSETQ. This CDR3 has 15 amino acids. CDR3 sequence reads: CASSPRGGSGEKLFF. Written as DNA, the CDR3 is TGCGCCAGCAGCCCACGGGGGGGGAGTGGTGAAAAACTGTTTTTT.

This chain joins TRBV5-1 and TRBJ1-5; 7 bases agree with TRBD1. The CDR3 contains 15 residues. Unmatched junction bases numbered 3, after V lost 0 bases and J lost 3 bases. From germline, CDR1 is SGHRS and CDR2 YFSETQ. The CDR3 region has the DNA TGCGCCAGCAGCTTGGAGGGACAGCACAATCAGCCCCAGCATTTT. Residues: CASSLEGQHNQPQHF.

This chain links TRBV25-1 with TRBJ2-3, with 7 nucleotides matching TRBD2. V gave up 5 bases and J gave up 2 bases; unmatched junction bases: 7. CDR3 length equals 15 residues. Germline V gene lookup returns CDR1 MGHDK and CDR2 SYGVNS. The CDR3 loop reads CASSRGSGYTDTQYF. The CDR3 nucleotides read TGTGCCAGCAGTCGCGGTAGCGGGTACACAGATACGCAGTATTTT. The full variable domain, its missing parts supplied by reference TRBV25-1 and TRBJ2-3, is EADIYQTPRYLVIGTGKKITLECSQTMGHDKMYWYQQDPGMELHLIHYSYGVNSTEKGDLSSESTVSRIRTEHFPLTLESARPSHTSQYLCASSRGSGYTDTQYFGPGTRLTVL.

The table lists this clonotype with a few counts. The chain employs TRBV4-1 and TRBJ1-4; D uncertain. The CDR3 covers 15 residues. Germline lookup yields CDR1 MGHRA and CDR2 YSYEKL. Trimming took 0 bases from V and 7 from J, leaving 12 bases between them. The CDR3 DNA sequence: TGCGCCAGCAGCCAAGAAGAGGGTTTCCCTGAAAAACTGTTTTTT. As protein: CASSQEEGFPEKLFF.

The DNA of the CDR3 is TGTGCCAGCAGTGCCCCGCTAGCGGGAGGGCCCCATGAGCAGTTCTTC. Protein sequence: CASSAPLAGGPHEQFF. This sequence joins TRBV12-3 or TRBV12-4 and TRBJ2-1; 12 nucleotides line up with TRBD2. V lost 5 bases and J lost 8; bases outside the gene matches: 10. The CDR3 consists of 16 residues.

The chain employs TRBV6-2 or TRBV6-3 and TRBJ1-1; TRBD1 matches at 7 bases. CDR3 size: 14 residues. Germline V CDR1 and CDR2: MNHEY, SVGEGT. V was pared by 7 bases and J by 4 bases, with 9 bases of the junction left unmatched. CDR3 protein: CASIERGHGTEAFF. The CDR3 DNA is TGTGCCAGCATTGAGAGGGGGCATGGCACTGAAGCTTTCTTT.

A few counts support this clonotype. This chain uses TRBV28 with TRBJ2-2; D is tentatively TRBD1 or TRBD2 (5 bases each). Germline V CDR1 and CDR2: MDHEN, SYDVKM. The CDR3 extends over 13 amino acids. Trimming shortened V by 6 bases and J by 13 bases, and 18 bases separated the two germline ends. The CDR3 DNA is TGTGCCAGCAGCTTAGGGACGCCAGGATGGCTGTTTTTT. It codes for CASSLGTPGWLFF.

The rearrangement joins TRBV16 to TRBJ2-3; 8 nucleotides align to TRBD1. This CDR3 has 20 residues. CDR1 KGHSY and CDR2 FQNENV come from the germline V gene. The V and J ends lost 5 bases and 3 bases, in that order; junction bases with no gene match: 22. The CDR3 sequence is CASSDPILLQYRGETDTQYF. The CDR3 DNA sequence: TGTGCCAGCAGCGACCCCATACTTCTCCAATACAGGGGGGAGACAGATACGCAGTATTTT.

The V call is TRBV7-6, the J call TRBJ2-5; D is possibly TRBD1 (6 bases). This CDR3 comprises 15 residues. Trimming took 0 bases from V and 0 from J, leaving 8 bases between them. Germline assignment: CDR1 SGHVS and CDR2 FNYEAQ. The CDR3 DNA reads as TGTGCCAGCAGCTTAGCCCAGGGGAACCAAGAGACCCAGTACTTC. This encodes CASSLAQGNQETQYF.

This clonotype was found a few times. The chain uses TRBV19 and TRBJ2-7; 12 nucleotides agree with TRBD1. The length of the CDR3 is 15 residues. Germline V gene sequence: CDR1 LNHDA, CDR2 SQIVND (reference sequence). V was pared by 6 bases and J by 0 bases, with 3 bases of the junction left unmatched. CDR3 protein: CASSSGQGASYEQYF. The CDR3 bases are TGTGCCAGTAGCTCGGGACAGGGGGCCTCCTACGAGCAGTACTTC.

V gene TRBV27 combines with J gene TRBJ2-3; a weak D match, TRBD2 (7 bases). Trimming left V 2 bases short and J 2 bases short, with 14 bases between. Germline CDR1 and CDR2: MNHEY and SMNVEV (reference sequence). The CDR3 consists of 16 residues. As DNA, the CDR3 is TGTGCCAGCAGTTTAATCGGGGCGGGGGCCACAGATACGCAGTATTTT. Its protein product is CASSLIGAGATDTQYF.

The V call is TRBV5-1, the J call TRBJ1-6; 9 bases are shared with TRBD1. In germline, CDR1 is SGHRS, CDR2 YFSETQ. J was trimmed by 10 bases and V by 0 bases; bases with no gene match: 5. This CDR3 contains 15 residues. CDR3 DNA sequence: TGCGCCAGCAGCTTGGTGGGACAGGGCCGATCACCCCTCCACTTT. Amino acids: CASSLVGQGRSPLHF.

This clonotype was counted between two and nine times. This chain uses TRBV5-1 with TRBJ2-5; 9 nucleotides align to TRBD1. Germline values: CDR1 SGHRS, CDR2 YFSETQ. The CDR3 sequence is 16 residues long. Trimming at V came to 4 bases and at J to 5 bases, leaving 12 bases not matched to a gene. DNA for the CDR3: TGCGCCAGCAGCATACAGGGGGCGAGTAATTTGGAGACCCAGTACTTC. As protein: CASSIQGASNLETQYF.

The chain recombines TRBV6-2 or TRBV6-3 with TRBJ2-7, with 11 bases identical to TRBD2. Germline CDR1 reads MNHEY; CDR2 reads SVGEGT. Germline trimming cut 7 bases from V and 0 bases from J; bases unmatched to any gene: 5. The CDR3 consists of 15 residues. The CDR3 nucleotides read TGTGCCAGCACCCCTAGCGGGAGGACCTCCTACGAGCAGTACTTC. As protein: CASTPSGRTSYEQYF.

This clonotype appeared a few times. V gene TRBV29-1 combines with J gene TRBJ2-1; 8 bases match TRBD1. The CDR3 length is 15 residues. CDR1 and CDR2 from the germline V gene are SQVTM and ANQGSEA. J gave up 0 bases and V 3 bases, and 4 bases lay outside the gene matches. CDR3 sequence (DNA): TGCAGCGTTGATACGGGACAGGCCTCCTACAATGAGCAGTTCTTC. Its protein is CSVDTGQASYNEQFF.

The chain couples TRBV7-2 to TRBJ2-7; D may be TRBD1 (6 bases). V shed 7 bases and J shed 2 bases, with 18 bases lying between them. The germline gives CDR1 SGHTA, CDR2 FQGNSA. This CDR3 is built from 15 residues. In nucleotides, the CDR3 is TGTGCCAGCAACCCGAGCACTGCAGGGGCCTACGAGCAGTACTTC. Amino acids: CASNPSTAGAYEQYF.

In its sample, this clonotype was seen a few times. For the CDR3, the DNA is TGTGCCAGCAGTTTGGGACCCTCGACTCAGGGCACAGATACGCAGTATTTT. This gives the protein CASSLGPSTQGTDTQYF. V gene TRBV7-9 combines with J gene TRBJ2-3; either TRBD1 or TRBD2 may supply D (5 bases each). Deletions cut 6 bases from V and 1 base from J, with 20 bases between. The CDR3 covers 17 residues. Germline CDR1 SEHNR, CDR2 FQNEAQ (reference sequence). The full variable domain, in which reference TRBV7-9 and TRBJ2-3 provide the parts outside the CDR3, is DTGVSQNPRHKITKRGQNVTFRCDPISEHNRLYWYRQTLGQGPEFLTYFQNEAQLEKSRLLSDRFSAERPKGSFSTLEIQRTEQGDSAMYLCASSLGPSTQGTDTQYFGPGTRLTVL.